Listed below are T cell receptor beta chains from one sample, sequenced in a study of T cells in tuberculosis. The table came from immunoSEQ multiplex PCR; TCRdb's copy has only in-frame clones and leaves some out. The table includes about 44,000 clones, about 95% detected once. Sequencing was carried out using PBMCs. These receptors originate from a donor aged 10-35 years with latent tuberculosis or without tuberculosis infection. The CDR3 runs from the conserved cysteine through the conserved F or W. Fields, in order: D gene, J gene, V gene, clone size, CDR3 protein, CDR3 DNA. D genes are given only for firm matches. Clone size is shown for a subset of rows, as once, few, many or a class of expanded clone.

>TRBD2|TRBJ2-1|TRBV7-9|-
CASSLGLAGGPYNEQFF
TGTGCCAGCAGCTTAGGACTAGCGGGAGGGCCGTACAATGAGCAGTTCTTC
>TRBD1|TRBJ1-1|TRBV7-9|-
CASSTGTENTEAFF
TGTGCCAGCAGCACTGGGACAGAGAACACTGAAGCTTTCTTT
>-|TRBJ2-7|TRBV21-1|-
CASDLTITGQPYEQYF
TGTGCCAGCGATCTGACTATAACGGGACAGCCCTACGAGCAGTACTTC
>-|TRBJ2-1|TRBV16|-
CASSQSDSPYNEQFF
TGTGCCAGCAGCCAATCGGACTCTCCCTACAATGAGCAGTTCTTC
>-|TRBJ2-1|TRBV5-1|-
CASSLGGREAYNEQFF
TGCGCCAGCAGCTTGGGTGGCAGGGAGGCCTACAATGAGCAGTTCTTC
>-|TRBJ1-4|TRBV6-5|few
CASSWTATNEKLFF
TGTGCCAGCAGTTGGACAGCAACTAATGAAAAACTGTTTTTT
>TRBD1|TRBJ2-7|TRBV7-8|-
CASSSNRGAYEQYF
TGTGCCAGCAGCTCGAACAGGGGGGCATACGAGCAGTACTTC
>-|TRBJ1-1|TRBV4-1|-
CASERGYDRYNTEAFF
TGCGCCAGCGAGCGGGGATACGACAGATATAACACTGAAGCTTTCTTT
>TRBD1|TRBJ1-5|TRBV6-1|-
CASSDWTGRGQPQHF
TGTGCCAGCAGTGATTGGACAGGGAGAGGTCAGCCCCAGCATTTT
>-|TRBJ1-2|TRBV7-9|-
CASSWAPGDYGYTF
TGTGCCAGCAGCTGGGCCCCAGGGGATTATGGCTACACCTTC
>TRBD1|TRBJ2-5|TRBV10-2|-
CASSQGVGGFGTQYF
TGCGCCAGCAGCCAGGGGGTTGGTGGTTTCGGGACCCAGTACTTC
>TRBD2|TRBJ2-7|TRBV5-1|-
CASRRSGGAGEQYF
TGCGCCAGCAGGCGTAGCGGGGGGGCGGGCGAGCAGTACTTC
>TRBD1|TRBJ2-5|TRBV7-3|-
CASSQDRAETQYF
TGTGCCAGCAGCCAGGACAGGGCGGAGACCCAGTACTTC
>-|TRBJ1-1|TRBV19|-
CASSMGGTEAFF
TGTGCCAGTAGTATGGGCGGGACTGAAGCTTTCTTT
>-|TRBJ2-1|TRBV9|-
CASSEWDPDFYNEQFF
TGTGCCAGCAGCGAGTGGGATCCGGACTTTTACAATGAGCAGTTCTTC
>-|TRBJ2-3|TRBV27|-
CASSSPGWTTDTQYF
TGTGCCAGCAGTTCGCCGGGGTGGACCACAGATACGCAGTATTTT
>-|TRBJ2-1|TRBV25-1|-
CASSFGGAEQFF
TGTGCCAGCAGTTTTGGGGGGGCTGAGCAGTTCTTC
>-|TRBJ1-6|TRBV2|-
CASSNYSPLHF
TGTGCCAGCAGTAACTATTCACCCCTCCACTTT
>TRBD2|TRBJ2-7|TRBV7-2|once
CASRRTSGSPPGDEQYF
TGTGCCAGCAGGCGGACTAGCGGGAGTCCCCCTGGGGACGAGCAGTACTTC
>-|TRBJ1-2|TRBV2|-
CASSEFGILMGGYTF
TGTGCCAGCAGTGAATTCGGGATCCTCATGGGTGGCTACACCTTC
>-|TRBJ1-2|TRBV6-1|-
CASTQTRDGYTF
TGTGCCAGCACCCAAACCAGGGATGGCTACACCTTC
>-|TRBJ1-1|TRBV11-1|-
CASSLTENTEAFF
TGTGCCAGCAGCTTAACTGAGAACACTGAAGCTTTCTTT
>TRBD2|TRBJ2-3|TRBV6-4|-
CASASGRAGDTQYF
TGTGCCAGCGCTAGCGGGAGGGCGGGAGATACGCAGTATTTT
>TRBD2|TRBJ2-1|TRBV27|-
CASSRLVSGSSYNEQFF
TGTGCCAGCAGTCGCCTGGTTAGCGGGAGTTCCTACAATGAGCAGTTCTTC
>-|TRBJ1-5|TRBV18|-
CASSRSGVSNQPQHF
TGTGCCAGCTCACGTAGCGGAGTTAGCAATCAGCCCCAGCATTTT
>TRBD1|TRBJ1-2|TRBV14|few
CASSRDRVGYTF
TGTGCCAGCAGCCGTGACAGGGTTGGCTACACCTTC
>-|TRBJ2-1|TRBV19|-
CASSWRVGNEQFF
TGTGCCAGTAGTTGGAGGGTAGGTAATGAGCAGTTCTTC
>TRBD1|TRBJ1-2|TRBV29-1|-
CSVEPGQANYGYTF
TGCAGCGTTGAACCGGGACAGGCAAACTATGGCTACACCTTC
>-|TRBJ1-1|TRBV27|-
CASSLSNRNTEAFF
TGTGCCAGCAGTTTATCGAACAGGAACACTGAAGCTTTCTTT
>-|TRBJ2-7|TRBV6-5|-
CASSYIRGLSIHEQYF
TGTGCCAGCAGTTACATCAGGGGCCTAAGCATTCACGAGCAGTACTTC
>-|TRBJ1-2|TRBV6-6|-
CASSYRVVDGYTF
TGTGCCAGCAGTTACAGAGTAGTAGATGGCTACACCTTC
>TRBD1|TRBJ1-2|TRBV11-2|-
CASSAGGTGSLHYGYTF
TGTGCCAGCAGCGCAGGGGGTACAGGGAGTTTGCACTATGGCTACACCTTC
>-|TRBJ1-1|TRBV18|-
CASSPTVSTEAFF
TGTGCCAGCTCACCGACAGTGAGCACTGAAGCTTTCTTT
>TRBD1|TRBJ1-2|TRBV9|once
CASSADREAHGYTF
TGTGCCAGCAGCGCGGACAGGGAGGCCCATGGCTACACCTTC
>TRBD1|TRBJ2-3|TRBV5-5|-
CASSHTGTAHSTDTQYF
TGTGCCAGCAGCCATACCGGGACAGCACATAGCACAGATACGCAGTATTTT
>-|TRBJ2-2|TRBV5-5|-
CASSWGQGINTGELFF
TGTGCCAGCAGCTGGGGACAAGGGATCAACACCGGGGAGCTGTTTTTT
>TRBD1|TRBJ2-7|TRBV6-4|-
CASSSNDRASYEQYF
TGTGCCAGCAGCTCGAACGACAGGGCGTCCTACGAGCAGTACTTC
>-|TRBJ2-7|TRBV6-5|-
CASSRAGLPTYEQYF
TGTGCCAGCAGTCGTGCGGGTCTACCCACCTACGAGCAGTACTTC
>TRBD2|TRBJ2-3|TRBV19|-
CASSIDREGSTDTQYF
TGTGCCAGTAGTATAGATCGGGAGGGTTCCACAGATACGCAGTATTTT
>TRBD2|TRBJ2-1|TRBV5-5|once
CASSPLGTSVAEQFF
TGTGCCAGCAGCCCGCTTGGGACTAGCGTAGCTGAGCAGTTCTTC
>-|TRBJ2-1|TRBV6-1|-
CASHIAYSYNEQFF
TGTGCCAGTCATATAGCGTACTCCTACAATGAGCAGTTCTTC
>TRBD2|TRBJ2-5|TRBV4-2|-
CASSQEASGRGGETQYF
TGTGCCAGCAGCCAAGAGGCTAGCGGGAGAGGGGGAGAGACCCAGTACTTC
>TRBD1|TRBJ1-1|TRBV7-2|-
CASRYRGQYTEAFF
TGTGCCAGCAGGTACAGGGGACAGTACACTGAAGCTTTCTTT
>TRBD2|TRBJ2-3|TRBV18|-
CASSPYARLLAGVTDTQYF
TGTGCCAGCTCCCCATACGCGCGATTGCTAGCGGGGGTAACAGATACGCAGTATTTT
>-|TRBJ2-7|TRBV27|-
CASSPQGPPYEQYF
TGTGCCAGCAGTCCTCAGGGGCCCCCCTACGAGCAGTACTTC
>-|TRBJ2-2|TRBV9|-
CASSVEGDYLKNTGELFF
TGTGCCAGCAGCGTAGAGGGGGACTACCTTAAGAACACCGGGGAGCTGTTTTTT
>TRBD1|TRBJ1-1|TRBV27|-
CASGARDRRDTEAFF
TGTGCCAGCGGGGCTAGGGACAGGAGGGACACTGAAGCTTTCTTT
>TRBD2|TRBJ2-7|TRBV6-5|-
CASSLSSGGSYYEQYF
TGTGCCAGCAGTTTATCTAGCGGGGGCTCATACTACGAGCAGTACTTC
>TRBD1|TRBJ2-7|TRBV27|-
CASSNRGHPEQYF
TGTGCCAGCAGCAACAGGGGGCACCCCGAGCAGTACTTC
>TRBD2|TRBJ2-7|TRBV19|-
CASSRASSGIPSYEQYF
TGTGCCAGTAGTCGGGCTTCCAGCGGGATACCCTCCTACGAGCAGTACTTC
>-|TRBJ1-3|TRBV19|-
CASKLRESSGNTIYF
TGTGCCAGTAAACTCCGGGAATCCTCTGGAAACACCATATATTTT
>TRBD1|TRBJ2-5|TRBV6-1|-
CASSDTGTGYQETQYF
TGTGCCAGCAGTGACACTGGGACAGGGTACCAAGAGACCCAGTACTTC